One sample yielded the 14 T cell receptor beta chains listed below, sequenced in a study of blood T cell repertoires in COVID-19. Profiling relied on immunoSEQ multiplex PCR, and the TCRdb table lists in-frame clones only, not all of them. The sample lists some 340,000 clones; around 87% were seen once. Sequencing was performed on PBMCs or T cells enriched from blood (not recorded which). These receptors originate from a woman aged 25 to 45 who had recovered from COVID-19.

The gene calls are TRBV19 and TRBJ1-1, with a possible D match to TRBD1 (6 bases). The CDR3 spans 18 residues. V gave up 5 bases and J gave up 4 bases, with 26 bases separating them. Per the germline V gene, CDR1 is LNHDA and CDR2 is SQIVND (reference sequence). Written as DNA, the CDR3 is TGTGCCAGTAGTGGCACCCTCAGGGGCCTCTGGGGGTCCACTGAAGCTTTCTTT. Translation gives CASSGTLRGLWGSTEAFF.

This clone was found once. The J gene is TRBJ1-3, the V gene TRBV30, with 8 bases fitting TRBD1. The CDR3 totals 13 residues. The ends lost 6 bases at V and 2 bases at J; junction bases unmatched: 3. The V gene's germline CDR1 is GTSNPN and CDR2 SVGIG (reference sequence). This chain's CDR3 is CACRGPTGNTIYF. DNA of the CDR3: TGTGCCTGCAGGGGGCCTACTGGAAACACCATATATTTT.

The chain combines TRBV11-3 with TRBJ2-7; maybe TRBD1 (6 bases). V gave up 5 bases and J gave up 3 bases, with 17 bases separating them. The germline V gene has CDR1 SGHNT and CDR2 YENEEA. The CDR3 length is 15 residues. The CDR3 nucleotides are TGTGCCAGCAGCAGAGGGGCAGGGGCTCTCTACGAGCAGTACTTC. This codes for CASSRGAGALYEQYF.

CDR3 residues: CASSLWRQDNSPLHF. CDR3 coding DNA: TGTGCCAGCAGTTTATGGAGGCAGGATAATTCACCCCTCCACTTT. The chain carries TRBV27 and TRBJ1-6; no definite D call. This CDR3 has 15 residues. Trimming shortened V by 1 base and J by 5 bases, and 9 bases separated the two germline ends. CDR1 and CDR2 from the germline V gene are MNHEY and SMNVEV (reference sequence).

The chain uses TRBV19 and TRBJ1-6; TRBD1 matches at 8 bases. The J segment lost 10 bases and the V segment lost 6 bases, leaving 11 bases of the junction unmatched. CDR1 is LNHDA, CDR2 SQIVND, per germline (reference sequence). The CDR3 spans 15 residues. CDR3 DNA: TGTGCCAGTAGCTGGTTGACAGGGGCAGGGTCACCCCTCCACTTT. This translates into CASSWLTGAGSPLHF.

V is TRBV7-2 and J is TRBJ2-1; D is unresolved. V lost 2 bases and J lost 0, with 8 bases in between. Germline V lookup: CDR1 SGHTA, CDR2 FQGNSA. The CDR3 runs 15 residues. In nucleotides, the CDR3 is TGTGCCAGCAGCTTAAGGTCAGGCTCCTACAATGAGCAGTTCTTC. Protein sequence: CASSLRSGSYNEQFF.

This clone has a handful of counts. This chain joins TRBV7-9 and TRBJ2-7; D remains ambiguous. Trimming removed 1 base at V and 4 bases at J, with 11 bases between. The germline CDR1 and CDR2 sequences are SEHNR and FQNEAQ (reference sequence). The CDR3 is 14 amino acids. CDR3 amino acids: CASSLEWQAYEQYF. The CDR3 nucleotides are TGTGCCAGCAGCTTAGAATGGCAGGCTTACGAGCAGTACTTC.

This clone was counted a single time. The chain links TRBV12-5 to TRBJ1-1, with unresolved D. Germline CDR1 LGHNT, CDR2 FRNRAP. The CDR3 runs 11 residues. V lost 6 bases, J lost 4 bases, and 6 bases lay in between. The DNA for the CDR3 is TGTGCTAGTGGGCCGGGCACTGAAGCTTTCTTT. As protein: CASGPGTEAFF.

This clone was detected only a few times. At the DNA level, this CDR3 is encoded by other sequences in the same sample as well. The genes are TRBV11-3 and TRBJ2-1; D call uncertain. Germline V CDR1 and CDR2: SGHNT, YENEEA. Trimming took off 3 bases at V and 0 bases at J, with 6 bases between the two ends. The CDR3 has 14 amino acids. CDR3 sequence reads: CASSLSSSYNEQFF. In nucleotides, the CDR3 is TGTGCCAGCAGCTTGTCTAGCTCCTACAATGAGCAGTTCTTC. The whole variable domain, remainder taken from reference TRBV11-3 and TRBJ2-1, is EAGVVQSPRYKIIEKKQPVAFWCNPISGHNTLYWYLQNLGQGPELLIRYENEEAVDDSQLPKDRFSAERLKGVDSTLKIQPAELGDSAVYLCASSLSSSYNEQFFGPGTRLTVL.

CDR3: CASSYSPGRRTFF. The CDR3 region has the DNA TGTGCCAGCAGTTACTCCCCAGGGAGGAGAACTTTCTTT. The rearrangement uses TRBV6-2 or TRBV6-3 and TRBJ1-1, with a weak D call TRBD1 (5 bases). With 0 bases removed from V and 12 bases from J, the gap between germline ends came to 14 bases. The CDR3 consists of 13 residues. Germline V gene sequence: CDR1 MNHEY, CDR2 SVGEGT.

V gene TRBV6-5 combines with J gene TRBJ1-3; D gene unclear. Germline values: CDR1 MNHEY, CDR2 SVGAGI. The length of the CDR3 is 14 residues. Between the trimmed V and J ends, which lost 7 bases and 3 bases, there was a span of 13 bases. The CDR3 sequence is CASIGSQDGNTIYF. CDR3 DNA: TGTGCCAGCATCGGAAGCCAGGATGGAAACACCATATATTTT.

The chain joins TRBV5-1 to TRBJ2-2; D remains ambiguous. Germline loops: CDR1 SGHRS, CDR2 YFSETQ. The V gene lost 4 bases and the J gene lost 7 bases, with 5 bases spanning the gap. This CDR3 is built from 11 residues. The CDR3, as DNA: TGCGCCAGCAGCAGAGTCGGGGAGCTGTTTTTT. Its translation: CASSRVGELFF.

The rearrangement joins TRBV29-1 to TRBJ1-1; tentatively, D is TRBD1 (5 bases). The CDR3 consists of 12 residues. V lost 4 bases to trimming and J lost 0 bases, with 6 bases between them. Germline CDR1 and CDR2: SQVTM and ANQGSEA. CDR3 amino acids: CSVGGVNTEAFF. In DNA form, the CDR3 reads TGCAGCGTTGGGGGGGTGAACACTGAAGCTTTCTTT. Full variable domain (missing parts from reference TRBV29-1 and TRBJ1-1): SAVISQKPSRDICQRGTSLTIQCQVDSQVTMMFWYRQQPGQSLTLIATANQGSEATYESGFVIDKFPISRPNLTFSTLTVSNMSPEDSSIYLCSVGGVNTEAFFGQGTRLTVV.

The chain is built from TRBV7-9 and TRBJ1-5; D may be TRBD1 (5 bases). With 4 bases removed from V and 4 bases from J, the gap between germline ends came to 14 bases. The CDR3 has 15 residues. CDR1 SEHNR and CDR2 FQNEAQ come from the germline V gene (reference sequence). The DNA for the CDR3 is TGTGCCAGCAGCTCCCACGGGGGAGGGAATCAGCCCCAGCATTTT. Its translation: CASSSHGGGNQPQHF. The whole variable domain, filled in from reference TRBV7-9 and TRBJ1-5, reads DTGVSQNPRHKITKRGQNVTFRCDPISEHNRLYWYRQTLGQGPEFLTYFQNEAQLEKSRLLSDRFSAERPKGSFSTLEIQRTEQGDSAMYLCASSSHGGGNQPQHFGDGTRLSIL.